This T cell receptor (beta chain) was observed in a study of cytomegalovirus exposure and HLA in healthy donors. Vbeta (60) and Jbeta (13) primers were used in the PCR. Sequenced by immunoSEQ multiplex PCR; TCRdb stores in-frame clones only, minus some. The repertoire has 85,000 to 100,000 clones, more than 60% of them found once; the top ten carry 16%. General study points: The study listed approximately 160 cytomegalovirus-associated TCR beta chains. Both high specificity and high sensitivity reportedly marked the classifier's diagnosis of cytomegalovirus status. It is likely that the observed cluster of highly shared sequence variants was a sequencing artifact. Many donors carried some public TCRs, although rarity characterized most TCR sequences.

A word on this clone: Its antigen is currently unknown.

The V and J ends lost 2 bases and 0 bases respectively, with 9 bases between them. This CDR3 contains 15 residues. CDR1 is SGHTA and CDR2 is FQGTGA in the germline V gene. The specimen sequenced was PBMCs. This chain links TRBV7-3 with TRBJ2-3, with D possibly being TRBD1 (5 bases). The clonotype comes from a man between 60 and 70 years old in good health and CMV-seropositive. The CDR3 sequence is CASSLQGSSTDTQYF. The CDR3 DNA follows: TGTGCCAGCAGCTTACAGGGTTCTAGCACAGATACGCAGTATTTT.